This TCR beta chain originates from a study of cytomegalovirus exposure and HLA in healthy donors. Study-level results: Investigators reported approximately 150 TCR beta chains as tied to cytomegalovirus.

CDR1 is MGHRA, CDR2 YSYEKL, per germline. The CDR3 consists of 16 residues. Trimming pared 5 bases from V and 0 bases from J, leaving 13 bases between. TCRdb keeps only in-frame clones here, not all; method: immunoSEQ multiplex PCR. The sample lists approximately 160,000 clones; less than 95% were seen once. Of note for this clone: The antigen remains undetermined.

Source material: PBMCs. The TCR sequence derives from a young woman in good health and CMV-seropositive. The chain couples TRBV4-1 to TRBJ1-4; perhaps TRBD1 as D (5 bases). The DNA of the CDR3 is TGCGCCAGCAGCGAACCGGGGGGGGCAACTAATGAAAAACTGTTTTTT. This encodes CASSEPGGATNEKLFF.